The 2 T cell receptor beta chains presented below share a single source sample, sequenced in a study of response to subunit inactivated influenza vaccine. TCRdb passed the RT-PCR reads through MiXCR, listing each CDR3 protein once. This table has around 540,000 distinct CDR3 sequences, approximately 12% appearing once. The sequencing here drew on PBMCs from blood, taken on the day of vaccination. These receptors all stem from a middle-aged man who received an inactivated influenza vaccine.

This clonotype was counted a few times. Here the CDR3 DNA reads TGCGCCAGCAGCTTGGGAGAGGCAGCTGGAAACACCATATATTTT. It translates to CASSLGEAAGNTIYF. The J gene is TRBJ1-3, the V gene TRBV5-1, with D hard to call. Germline V lookup: CDR1 SGHRS, CDR2 YFSETQ. Trimming stripped 0 bases from V and 2 bases from J, with 9 bases between. CDR3 length: 15 amino acids.

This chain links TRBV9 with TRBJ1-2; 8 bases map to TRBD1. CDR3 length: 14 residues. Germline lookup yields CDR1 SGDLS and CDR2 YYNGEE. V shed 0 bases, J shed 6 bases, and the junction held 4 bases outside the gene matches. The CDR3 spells CASSVEGTGHGYTF. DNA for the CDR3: TGTGCCAGCAGCGTAGAAGGGACAGGTCATGGCTACACCTTC.